This T cell receptor (beta chain) was documented in a study of cytomegalovirus exposure and HLA in healthy donors. Study conclusions and caveats: Under in vitro conditions, three CMV-associated chains were confirmed as specific for CMV antigens. Reports showed the classifier diagnosing cytomegalovirus status with high specificity and sensitivity. Donors were assumed by presence/absence analyses to have roughly uniform sequencing depth. The authors later found HLA-associated TCR beta chains more clonally expanded than equally common others.

The germline V and J ends were trimmed by 0 bases and 10 bases, with 7 bases remaining between them. The germline CDR1 and CDR2 sequences are SGHDT and YYEEEE. CDR3 length equals 11 residues. Concerning this clone itself: Its antigen is undetermined.

PCR used 60 Vbeta primers and 13 Jbeta primers. TCRdb keeps only in-frame clones here, not all; method: immunoSEQ multiplex PCR. The table lists around 150,000 clones, 75% to 85% of them singletons. The chain recombines TRBV5-6 with TRBJ1-1; possibly TRBD1 for D (5 bases). Sequences were obtained from PBMCs. The origin of this receptor is a human donor in good health. CDR3 sequence: CASSLGGGAFF. The CDR3 DNA reads TGTGCCAGCAGCTTGGGGGGGGGAGCTTTCTTT.